This T cell receptor (beta chain) appears in the sequencing data of a study of blood T cell repertoires in COVID-19. About the study: Sites in the United States, Italy and Spain provided acute and convalescent COVID-19 samples. T cells, B-cell-depleted T cells, or PBMCs supplied cDNA or gDNA.

The count of this clone is one. Germline lookup yields CDR1 MNHEY and CDR2 SMNVEV (reference sequence). The CDR3 spans 14 residues. V was pared by 5 bases and J by 6 bases, with 14 bases between. Authors' methods: Amplification from reference gene primers served as the basis for estimated nucleated cell counts. Only in-frame clones appear in the TCRdb table, and some are missing; sequencing was by immunoSEQ multiplex PCR. Clone size and V and J calls were adopted from that table, with D and trimming inferred from the DNA. This sample yields 80,000 to 95,000 clones, of which around 80% are seen a single time; 15% to 20% belongs to the top ten.

The sequence was obtained from an elderly woman with active or convalescent COVID-19. The rearrangement uses TRBV27 and TRBJ1-5; D is perhaps TRBD1 (5 bases). Sequences were obtained from peripheral blood. CDR3 region: CASSPGTGGQPQHF. CDR3 sequence (DNA): TGTGCCAGCAGTCCGGGGACGGGGGGTCAGCCCCAGCATTTT.